The clone carrying this T cell receptor (beta chain) was found many times. The antigen is undetermined. Excluded: other autoimmune disease, uncontrolled infection, pregnancy or lactation. Someone took the PBMCs out of approximately 9 ml of fresh peripheral blood. The authors amplified TCR beta CDR3 regions from RNA transcripts. HTBI primers were used in a first-round RT-PCR, which preceded a second-round multiplex PCR. From the multiplex PCR reads, TCRdb called clonotypes with MiXCR, one entry per CDR3 protein. The table shows under 350,000 distinct CDR3 sequences, with roughly 15% occurring only once. The data stem from a study of Graves' ophthalmopathy and Graves' hyperthyroidism. Study-wide results and limits: The model flagged ophthalmopathy progression at over 60% sensitivity and around 72% specificity.

The junction had 2 bases not matched to a gene; V was cut back by 3 bases and J by 0 bases. Germline CDR1 SGHAT, CDR2 FQNNGV. This CDR3 is 15 amino acids long. The receptor comes from an adult man with Graves' ophthalmopathy. The sample comprised peripheral blood. The V gene is TRBV11-2, the J gene TRBJ2-4; TRBD2 aligns across 7 bases. CDR3 DNA sequence: TGTGCCAGCAGCTTGGGAGGGCTAGCCAAAAACATTCAGTACTTC. Residues: CASSLGGLAKNIQYF.